These 21 T cell receptor beta chains originate from one sample sequenced in a study of cytomegalovirus exposure and HLA in healthy donors. The primer mix had 60 Vbeta and 13 Jbeta primers. Sequenced by immunoSEQ multiplex PCR; TCRdb stores in-frame clones only, minus some. The sample yields under 200,000 clones, over 65% seen once. The sample taken for sequencing was PBMCs. The origin of the receptors is a woman aged 40 to 50 in good health and CMV-seronegative.

This clone has just a few counts. The chain joins TRBV7-9 to TRBJ2-5; possible D gene TRBD1, 7 bases. CDR3 size: 15 residues. The germline V gene encodes CDR1 SEHNR and CDR2 FQNEAQ (reference sequence). V shed 5 bases and J shed 5 bases, with 18 bases lying between them. The DNA of the CDR3 is TGTGCCAGCAGCCCAGGGGGGCAGGGCAGGGAGACCCAGTACTTC. This sequence encodes CASSPGGQGRETQYF.

The genes are TRBV28 and TRBJ1-2, with a possible D match to TRBD1 (6 bases). The CDR3 covers 16 residues. Germline V CDR1 and CDR2: MDHEN, SYDVKM. Deletions cut 2 bases from V and 8 bases from J, with 21 bases between. For the CDR3, the DNA is TGTGCCAGCAGTTTAGAGCATCAGGGGATAGGTGGGGGCTACACCTTC. Amino acids: CASSLEHQGIGGGYTF.

This chain links TRBV5-1 with TRBJ1-6; a weak D match, TRBD1 (6 bases). The germline CDR1 and CDR2 sequences are SGHRS and YFSETQ. V lost 4 bases, J lost 9 bases, and 20 bases lay in between. This CDR3 has 16 residues. This chain's CDR3 is CASSQSTGLKGSPLHF. In nucleotides, the CDR3 is TGCGCCAGCAGCCAATCCACAGGGCTTAAAGGTTCACCCCTCCACTTT.

This sequence joins TRBV2 and TRBJ2-5, with TRBD2 identical over 8 bases. In germline, CDR1 is SNHLY, CDR2 FYNNEI. CDR3 length: 15 amino acids. The junction had 9 bases not matched to a gene; V was cut back by 6 bases and J by 3 bases. CDR3 residues: CASSRRGGNKETQYF. The CDR3 DNA follows: TGTGCCAGCAGCCGCCGGGGGGGAAATAAAGAGACCCAGTACTTC.

The rearrangement uses TRBV21-1 and TRBJ1-2; the tabulated D call, TRBD1, remains unverified against the DNA. TRBV21-1 is labeled a pseudogene. This CDR3 is 16 amino acids long. The CDR3 loop reads CASMDRGLLGGYGYTF. In DNA form, the CDR3 reads TGTGCCAGCATGGACAGGGGGCTTTTAGGTGGCTATGGCTACACCTTC.

This rearrangement joins TRBV28 to TRBJ2-7, with TRBD2 identical over 9 bases. CDR3 length: 15 amino acids. Germline loops: CDR1 MDHEN, CDR2 SYDVKM. V was pared by 3 bases and J by 4 bases, with 7 bases of the junction left unmatched. In DNA form, the CDR3 reads TGTGCCAGCAGTTTGTATGGCGGGGGGGCGTACGAGCAGTACTTC. It is translated as CASSLYGGGAYEQYF.

This sequence joins TRBV2 and TRBJ1-6; D call uncertain. V was shortened by 4 bases and J by 7 bases, with 5 bases between the two germline ends. The CDR3 is 12 residues long. In germline, CDR1 is SNHLY, CDR2 FYNNEI. The CDR3 sequence is CASSVRNSPLHF. The CDR3 DNA sequence: TGTGCCAGCAGTGTCAGAAATTCACCCCTCCACTTT.

This clone has a single count. The chain links TRBV28 to TRBJ2-5, with D possibly matching TRBD1 (5 bases). This CDR3 is 15 amino acids long. The V gene's germline CDR1 is MDHEN and CDR2 SYDVKM. The V end lost 3 bases, the J end lost 2 bases, and 13 bases lay between the germline ends. The CDR3 DNA reads TGTGCCAGCAGTTTTTCAGGGCAGATTCAAGAGACCCAGTACTTC. This sequence encodes CASSFSGQIQETQYF.

The chain is built from TRBV7-9 and TRBJ1-6, with 11 positions matching TRBD1. The CDR3 runs 16 residues. V lost 5 bases, J lost 7 bases, and 7 bases stayed unmatched. CDR1 and CDR2 from the germline V gene are SEHNR and FQNEAQ (reference sequence). Written as DNA, the CDR3 is TGTGCCAGCAGCATTTACCGGGACAGGGGGAATTCACCCCTCCACTTT. Translating gives CASSIYRDRGNSPLHF.

This clone was seen at least ten times. The chain recombines TRBV27 with TRBJ2-2, with D perhaps matching TRBD2 (5 bases). The CDR3 runs 16 residues. From germline, CDR1 is MNHEY and CDR2 SMNVEV (reference sequence). V lost 6 bases to trimming and J lost 1 base, with 15 bases between them. CDR3 DNA: TGTGCCAGCAGCCCTGGGGAGCCCAAGAACACCGGGGAGCTGTTTTTT. It specifies CASSPGEPKNTGELFF.

The chain combines TRBV7-2 with TRBJ2-5; D not resolved. Germline V gene data show CDR1 as SGHTA and CDR2 as FQGNSA. This CDR3 spans 14 amino acids. V was pared by 6 bases and J by 4 bases, with 15 bases between. In DNA, the CDR3 is TGTGCCAGCAGTCAAGTTTTTTCGGGAGAGACCCAGTACTTC. Its protein product is CASSQVFSGETQYF.

Note on this clone: Other DNA sequences from this sample encode an identical CDR3 as well. The chain carries TRBV5-1 and TRBJ1-2; perhaps TRBD1 as D (6 bases). V gave up 1 base and J gave up 8 bases, with 9 bases separating them. CDR1 SGHRS and CDR2 YFSETQ come from the germline V gene. The CDR3 totals 12 residues. The CDR3 DNA sequence: TGCGCCAGCAGCTTGCCAGGGGCCGGCTACACCTTC. Protein product: CASSLPGAGYTF.

The V call is TRBV9, the J call TRBJ2-5, with D maybe TRBD2 (6 bases). This CDR3 is 14 amino acids long. Germline values: CDR1 SGDLS, CDR2 YYNGEE. V shed 0 bases and J shed 5 bases, with 11 bases lying between them. CDR3 sequence: CASSVAGTGETQYF. The CDR3 region has the DNA TGTGCCAGCAGCGTAGCGGGGACTGGCGAGACCCAGTACTTC. Using reference TRBV9 and TRBJ2-5 for the parts outside the CDR3, the full variable domain is DSGVTQTPKHLITATGQRVTLRCSPRSGDLSVYWYQQSLDQGLQFLIQYYNGEERAKGNILERFSAQQFPDLHSELNLSSLELGDSALYFCASSVAGTGETQYFGPGTRLLVL.

This clone was observed once. The chain employs TRBV5-1 and TRBJ1-2; TRBD1 agrees at 8 bases. In germline, CDR1 is SGHRS, CDR2 YFSETQ. This CDR3 has 16 amino acids. Unmatched junction bases numbered 7, after V lost 1 base and J lost 2 bases. CDR3 nucleotides: TGCGCCAGCAGCTTGCTAGGCGGGACAGGCAACTATGGCTACACCTTC. The encoded protein is CASSLLGGTGNYGYTF.

The rearrangement links TRBV6-6 to TRBJ2-2; no clear D gene. Trimming left V 0 bases short and J 1 base short, with 6 bases between. This CDR3 spans 15 amino acids. Germline lookup yields CDR1 MNHNY and CDR2 SVGAGI (reference sequence). CDR3 loop: CASSYSPRNTGELFF. The DNA of the CDR3 is TGTGCCAGCAGTTACTCGCCGAGGAACACCGGGGAGCTGTTTTTT.

The sample holds a few counts of this clone. The genes are TRBV5-4 and TRBJ1-1; D unresolved. CDR1 is SGHNT and CDR2 is YYREEE in the germline V gene (reference sequence). The CDR3 totals 13 residues. The V end was cut by 0 bases, the J end by 4 bases, with 7 bases between. This CDR3 is CASSLGRFTEAFF. The CDR3 nucleotides are TGTGCCAGCAGCTTGGGCAGGTTCACTGAAGCTTTCTTT. Full variable domain (remainder filled in from reference TRBV5-4 and TRBJ1-1): ETGVTQSPTHLIKTRGQQVTLRCSSQSGHNTVSWYQQALGQGPQFIFQYYREEENGRGNFPPRFSGLQFPNYSSELNVNALELDDSALYLCASSLGRFTEAFFGQGTRLTVV.

The V and J genes are TRBV5-4 and TRBJ2-1; 8 nucleotides line up with TRBD1. Germline V CDR1 and CDR2: SGHNT, YYREEE (reference sequence). The CDR3 is 15 amino acids. The J segment lost 4 bases and the V segment lost 2 bases, leaving 5 bases of the junction unmatched. CDR3 bases: TGTGCCAGCAGCTTACGGGACAGGAGGTACAATGAGCAGTTCTTC. Translation: CASSLRDRRYNEQFF.

The chain has TRBV6-6 and TRBJ2-3, with D perhaps matching TRBD1 (6 bases). This CDR3 is built from 16 residues. Trimming removed 2 bases from V and 0 bases from J, with 12 bases in between. Germline CDR1 is MNHNY and CDR2 is SVGAGI (reference sequence). DNA for the CDR3: TGTGCCAGCAGTTACGGACAGCCGCTTAGCACAGATACGCAGTATTTT. Encoded protein: CASSYGQPLSTDTQYF.

The gene calls are TRBV28 and TRBJ2-5; 10 bases match TRBD2. Losses at the gene ends were 7 bases for V and 6 bases for J; bases not matched to a gene: 11. In germline, CDR1 is MDHEN, CDR2 SYDVKM. This CDR3 contains 15 residues. CDR3 region: CASTVQASGGKTQYF. The DNA of the CDR3 is TGTGCCAGCACCGTTCAGGCTAGCGGGGGAAAGACCCAGTACTTC.

J is TRBJ2-3 and V is TRBV6-1; TRBD1 matches 8 bases. The CDR3 loop spans 13 amino acids. Trimming at V came to 6 bases and at J to 11 bases, leaving 10 bases not matched to a gene. Germline CDR1 MNHNS, CDR2 SASEGT. The chain's CDR3 is CASSPNRDRMQYF. CDR3 sequence (DNA): TGTGCCAGCAGCCCCAACCGGGACAGGATGCAGTATTTT.

The chain joins TRBV14 to TRBJ2-2; 10 bases are a match to TRBD1. V lost 2 bases to trimming and J lost 1 base; unmatched junction nucleotides: 7. CDR3 length equals 18 residues. Germline loops: CDR1 SGHDN, CDR2 FVKESK. DNA for the CDR3: TGTGCCAGCAGCCAACCCTATGGGACAGGGGTGAACACCGGGGAGCTGTTTTTT. Its protein product is CASSQPYGTGVNTGELFF.